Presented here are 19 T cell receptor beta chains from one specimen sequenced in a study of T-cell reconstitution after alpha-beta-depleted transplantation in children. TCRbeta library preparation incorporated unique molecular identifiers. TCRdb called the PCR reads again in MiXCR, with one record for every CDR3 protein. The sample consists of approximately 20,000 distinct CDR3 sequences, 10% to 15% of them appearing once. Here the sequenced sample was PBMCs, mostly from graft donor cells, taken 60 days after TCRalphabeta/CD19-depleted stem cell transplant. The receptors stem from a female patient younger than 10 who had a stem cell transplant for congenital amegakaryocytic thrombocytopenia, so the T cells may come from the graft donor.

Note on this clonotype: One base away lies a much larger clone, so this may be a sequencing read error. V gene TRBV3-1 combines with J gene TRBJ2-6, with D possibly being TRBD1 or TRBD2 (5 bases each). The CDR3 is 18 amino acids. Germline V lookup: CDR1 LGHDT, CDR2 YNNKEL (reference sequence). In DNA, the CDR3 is TGTGCCACCAGCCAAGATTGGCGAGGGGCGCTTACGGCCAACGTCCTGACTTTC. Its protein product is CATSQDWRGALTANVLTF.

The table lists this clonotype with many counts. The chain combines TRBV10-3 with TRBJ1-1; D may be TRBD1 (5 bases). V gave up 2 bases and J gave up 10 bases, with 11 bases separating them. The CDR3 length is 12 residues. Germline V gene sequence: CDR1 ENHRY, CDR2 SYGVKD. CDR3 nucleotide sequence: TGTGCCATCAGTGAGGGAACGAGGGGAGCTTTCTTT. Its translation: CAISEGTRGAFF.

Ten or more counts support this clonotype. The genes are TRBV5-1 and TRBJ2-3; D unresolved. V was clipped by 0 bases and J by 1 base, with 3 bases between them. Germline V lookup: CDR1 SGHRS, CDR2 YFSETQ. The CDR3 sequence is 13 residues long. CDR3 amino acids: CASSLDGTDTQYF. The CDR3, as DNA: TGCGCCAGCAGCTTGGATGGCACAGATACGCAGTATTTT.

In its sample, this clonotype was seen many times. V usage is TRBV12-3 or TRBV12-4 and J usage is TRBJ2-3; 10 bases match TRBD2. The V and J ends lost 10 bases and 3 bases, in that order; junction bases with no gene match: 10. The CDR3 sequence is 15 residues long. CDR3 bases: TGTGCCATCTCGATCACTAGCGGGGTTACAGATACGCAGTATTTT. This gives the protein CAISITSGVTDTQYF.

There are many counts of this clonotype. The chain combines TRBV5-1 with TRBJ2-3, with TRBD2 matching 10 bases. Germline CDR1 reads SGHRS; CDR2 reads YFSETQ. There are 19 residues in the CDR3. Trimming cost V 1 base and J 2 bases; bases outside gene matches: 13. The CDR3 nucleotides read TGCGCCAGCAGCTTGCCGAGCGGGAGGGCCCATGATAACACAGATACGCAGTATTTT. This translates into CASSLPSGRAHDNTDTQYF.

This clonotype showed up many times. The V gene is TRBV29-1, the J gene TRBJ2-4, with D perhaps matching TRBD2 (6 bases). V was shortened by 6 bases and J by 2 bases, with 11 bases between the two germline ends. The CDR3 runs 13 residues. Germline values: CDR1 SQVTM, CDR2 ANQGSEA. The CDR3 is CSVSSASKNIQYF. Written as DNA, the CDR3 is TGCAGCGTGTCTAGCGCGTCCAAAAACATTCAGTACTTC.

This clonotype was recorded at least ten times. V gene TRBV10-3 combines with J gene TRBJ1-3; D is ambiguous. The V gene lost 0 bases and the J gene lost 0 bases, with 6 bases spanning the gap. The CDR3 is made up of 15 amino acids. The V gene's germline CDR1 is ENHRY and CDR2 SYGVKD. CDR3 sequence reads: CAISESWGSGNTIYF. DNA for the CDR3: TGTGCCATCAGTGAGTCATGGGGCTCTGGAAACACCATATATTTT.

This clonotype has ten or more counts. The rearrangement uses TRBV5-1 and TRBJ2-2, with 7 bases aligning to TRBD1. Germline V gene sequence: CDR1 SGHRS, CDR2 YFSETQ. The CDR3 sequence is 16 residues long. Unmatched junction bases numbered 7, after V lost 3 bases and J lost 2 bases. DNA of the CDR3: TGCGCCAGCAGCTGGACAGGTCTGGCAAACACCGGGGAGCTGTTTTTT. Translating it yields CASSWTGLANTGELFF.

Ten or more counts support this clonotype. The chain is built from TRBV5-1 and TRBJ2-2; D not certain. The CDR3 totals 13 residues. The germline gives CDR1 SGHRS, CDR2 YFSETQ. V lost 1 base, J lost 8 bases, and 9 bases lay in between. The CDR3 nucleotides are TGCGCCAGCAGCTTGTGGGATTTGGGGGAGCTGTTTTTT. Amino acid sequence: CASSLWDLGELFF.

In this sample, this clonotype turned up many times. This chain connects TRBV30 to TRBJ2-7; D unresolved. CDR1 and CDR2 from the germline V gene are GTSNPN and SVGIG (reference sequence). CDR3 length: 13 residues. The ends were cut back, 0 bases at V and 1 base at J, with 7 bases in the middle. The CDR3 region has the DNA TGTGCCTGGAGTGTATCTGGGTCCTACGAGCAGTACTTC. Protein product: CAWSVSGSYEQYF.

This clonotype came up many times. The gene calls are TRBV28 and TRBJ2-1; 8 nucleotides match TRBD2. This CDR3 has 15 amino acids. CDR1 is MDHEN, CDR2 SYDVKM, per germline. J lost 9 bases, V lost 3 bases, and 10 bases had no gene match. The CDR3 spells CASSFVSGSGGEQFF. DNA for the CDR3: TGTGCCAGCAGTTTTGTCAGCGGGAGTGGTGGTGAGCAGTTCTTC.

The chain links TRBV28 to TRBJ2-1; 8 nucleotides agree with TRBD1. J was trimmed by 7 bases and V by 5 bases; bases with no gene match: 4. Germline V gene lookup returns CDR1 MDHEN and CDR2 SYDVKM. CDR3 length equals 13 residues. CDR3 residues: CASSRTGSNEQFF. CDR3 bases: TGTGCCAGCAGTCGGACAGGGTCGAATGAGCAGTTCTTC.

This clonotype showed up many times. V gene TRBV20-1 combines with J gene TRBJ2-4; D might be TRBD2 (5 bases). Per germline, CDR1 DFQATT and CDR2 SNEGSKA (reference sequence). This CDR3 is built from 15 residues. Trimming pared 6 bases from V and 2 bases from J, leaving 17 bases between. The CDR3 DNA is TGCAGTGCCCCGAGTGGGGAGAACTCCAAAAACATTCAGTACTTC. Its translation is CSAPSGENSKNIQYF.

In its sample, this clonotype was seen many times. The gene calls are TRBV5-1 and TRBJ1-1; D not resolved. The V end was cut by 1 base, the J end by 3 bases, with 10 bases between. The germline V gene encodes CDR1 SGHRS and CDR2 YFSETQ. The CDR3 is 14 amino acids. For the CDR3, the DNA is TGCGCCAGCAGCTTGTGGGGTGGGGACACTGAAGCTTTCTTT. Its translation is CASSLWGGDTEAFF. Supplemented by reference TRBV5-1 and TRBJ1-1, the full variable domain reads KAGVTQTPRYLIKTRGQQVTLSCSPISGHRSVSWYQQTPGQGLQFLFEYFSETQRNKGNFPGRFSGRQFSNSRSEMNVSTLELGDSALYLCASSLWGGDTEAFFGQGTRLTVV.

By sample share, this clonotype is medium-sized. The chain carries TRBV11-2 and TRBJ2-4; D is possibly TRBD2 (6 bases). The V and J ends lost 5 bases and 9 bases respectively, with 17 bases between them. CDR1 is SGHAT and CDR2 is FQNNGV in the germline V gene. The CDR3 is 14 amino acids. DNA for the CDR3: TGTGCCAGCAGCCCGGGGACTTTTGGTGCCATTCAGTACTTC. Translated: CASSPGTFGAIQYF.

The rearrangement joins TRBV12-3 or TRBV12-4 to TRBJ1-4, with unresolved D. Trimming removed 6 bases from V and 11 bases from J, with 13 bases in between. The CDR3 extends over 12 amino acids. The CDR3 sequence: CASRPPGGKLFF. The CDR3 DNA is TGTGCCAGCAGACCCCCGGGAGGGAAACTGTTTTTT.

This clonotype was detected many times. The CDR3 here is CASSPIAGGPDEQFF. The CDR3 bases are TGTGCCAGCAGCCCAATAGCGGGAGGGCCGGATGAGCAGTTCTTC. V usage is TRBV3-1 and J usage is TRBJ2-1; 11 bases map to TRBD2. The length of the CDR3 is 15 residues. V gave up 4 bases and J gave up 8 bases; unmatched junction bases: 7. Germline V gene sequence: CDR1 LGHDT, CDR2 YNNKEL (reference sequence).

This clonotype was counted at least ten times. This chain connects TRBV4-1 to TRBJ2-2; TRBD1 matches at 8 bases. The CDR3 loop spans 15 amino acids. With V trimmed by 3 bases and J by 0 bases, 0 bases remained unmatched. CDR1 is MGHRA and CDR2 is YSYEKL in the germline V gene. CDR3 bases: TGCGCCAGCAGCCAGACAGGGGCGAACACCGGGGAGCTGTTTTTT. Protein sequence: CASSQTGANTGELFF.

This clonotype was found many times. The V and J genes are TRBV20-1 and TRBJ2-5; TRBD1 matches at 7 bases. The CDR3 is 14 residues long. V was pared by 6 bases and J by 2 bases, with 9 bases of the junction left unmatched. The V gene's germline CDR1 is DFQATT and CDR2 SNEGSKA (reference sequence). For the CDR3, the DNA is TGCAGTGCCAGAATTTGGGACAGACAAGAGACCCAGTACTTC. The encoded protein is CSARIWDRQETQYF.